The source of this T cell receptor (beta chain) is a study of cytomegalovirus exposure and HLA in healthy donors. General study points: Listed as cytomegalovirus-associated were 150 to 200 TCR beta chains. More clonal expansion characterized HLA-associated TCR beta chains than equally common others in a later analysis.

In regard to this clone: The antigen is undetermined.

Those who donated were healthy bone marrow donors. The PCR had 60 Vbeta and 13 Jbeta primers. Libraries were prepared by immunoSEQ multiplex PCR; TCRdb keeps only in-frame clonotypes and omits some of them. The table includes over 80,000 clones, approximately 75% detected once. This CDR3 is built from 16 residues. Per the germline V gene, CDR1 is SGHRS and CDR2 is YFSETQ. V lost 0 bases to trimming and J lost 6 bases; unmatched junction nucleotides: 9. This clonotype originated in a female donor in good health and CMV-seropositive. The chain carries TRBV5-1 and TRBJ2-1; 7 bases are shared with TRBD1. The sample taken for sequencing was PBMCs. The DNA of the CDR3 is TGCGCCAGCAGCTTGGGGTACAGGACAGGTGGCAATGAGCAGTTCTTC. It is translated as CASSLGYRTGGNEQFF. The whole variable domain, filled in from reference TRBV5-1 and TRBJ2-1, reads KAGVTQTPRYLIKTRGQQVTLSCSPISGHRSVSWYQQTPGQGLQFLFEYFSETQRNKGNFPGRFSGRQFSNSRSEMNVSTLELGDSALYLCASSLGYRTGGNEQFFGPGTRLTVL.